Following are 30 T cell receptor beta chains from one sample sequenced in a study of shared clonotypes between healthy human individuals (TCRdb year 2020). Preparation of the library involved the immunoSEQ multiplex PCR assay. In TCRdb, the immuneACCESS table is reduced to in-frame sequences with V and J assigned. These tables do not hold every clone; where another copy was compared, an unresolved V gene accounts for under half, and the others remain unexplained. The sample table holds under 2.5 million clones, of which around 93% were seen once. 0.37% of the sample lies in the top ten. Sequenced sample: naive CD4+ T cells from PBMCs. Reading the label with the study, this specimen's cell subset or site is: CD45RA+ positively selected. The source of these receptors is a man between 18 and 35 years old in good health. Some clones in this sample may be carry-over from other donors' samples.

The rearrangement links TRBV27 to TRBJ1-4; 8 bases are shared with TRBD1. Unmatched junction bases numbered 9, after V lost 5 bases and J lost 7 bases. The CDR3 covers 15 residues. Germline-derived CDR1 and CDR2 are MNHEY and SMNVEV (reference sequence). The CDR3 here is CASSNRGWSGEKLFF. DNA for the CDR3: TGTGCCAGCAGTAACAGGGGGTGGAGTGGTGAAAAACTGTTTTTT.

The V gene is TRBV11-1, the J gene TRBJ1-1, with D hard to call. The V gene lost 3 bases and the J gene lost 1 base, with 6 bases spanning the gap. Germline lookup yields CDR1 SGHAT and CDR2 FQDESV (reference sequence). This CDR3 has 13 amino acids. CDR3 amino acids: CASSFSPNTEAFF. For the CDR3, the DNA is TGTGCCAGCAGCTTCTCCCCGAACACTGAAGCTTTCTTT.

The gene calls are TRBV27 and TRBJ2-3; D is perhaps TRBD2 (5 bases). Trimming removed 2 bases from V and 10 bases from J, with 10 bases in between. The CDR3 extends over 12 amino acids. The germline V gene encodes CDR1 MNHEY and CDR2 SMNVEV (reference sequence). The CDR3 region has the DNA TGTGCCAGCAGTTTAGTCGGAGGTCCGCAGTATTTT. Its translation: CASSLVGGPQYF.

This chain joins TRBV2 and TRBJ1-4; the match to TRBD1 covers 7 bases. V shed 4 bases, J shed 3 bases, and the junction held 5 bases outside the gene matches. Germline CDR1 SNHLY, CDR2 FYNNEI. The CDR3 is 15 residues long. CDR3 nucleotides: TGTGCCAGCAGTGCACAGGGACAGTCTAATGAAAAACTGTTTTTT. Protein: CASSAQGQSNEKLFF.

This chain joins TRBV5-1 and TRBJ2-1; perhaps D is TRBD1 or TRBD2 (5 bases each). V was shortened by 4 bases and J by 5 bases, with 16 bases between the two germline ends. CDR1 is SGHRS and CDR2 is YFSETQ in the germline V gene. The CDR3 has 15 amino acids. The CDR3 DNA reads TGCGCCAGCAGCCGGTCGGGGCTTTTCGACAATGAGCAGTTCTTC. Translating gives CASSRSGLFDNEQFF. Drawing the rest from reference TRBV5-1 and TRBJ2-1, the complete variable domain is KAGVTQTPRYLIKTRGQQVTLSCSPISGHRSVSWYQQTPGQGLQFLFEYFSETQRNKGNFPGRFSGRQFSNSRSEMNVSTLELGDSALYLCASSRSGLFDNEQFFGPGTRLTVL.

The V call is TRBV10-3, the J call TRBJ2-5, with 11 bases lining up with TRBD1. This CDR3 is 15 amino acids long. V was pared by 6 bases and J by 2 bases, with 5 bases of the junction left unmatched. Germline V gene lookup returns CDR1 ENHRY and CDR2 SYGVKD. CDR3 amino acids: CAISSGTGGQETQYF. DNA of the CDR3: TGTGCCATCAGCTCCGGGACAGGGGGTCAAGAGACCCAGTACTTC.

J is TRBJ2-7 and V is TRBV16; the D is unclear. The germline V gene has CDR1 KGHSY and CDR2 FQNENV. Trimming left V 0 bases short and J 4 bases short, with 7 bases between. This CDR3 comprises 13 residues. CDR3 bases: TGTGCCAGCAGCCAATCGTCCGGATACGAGCAGTACTTC. Its protein product is CASSQSSGYEQYF.

The chain employs TRBV7-9 and TRBJ2-5; 7 bases line up with TRBD2. CDR3 length: 15 residues. Germline CDR1 reads SEHNR; CDR2 reads FQNEAQ (reference sequence). The junction had 8 bases not matched to a gene; V was cut back by 3 bases and J by 4 bases. This CDR3 is CASSFFQGLSETQYF. The CDR3 nucleotides read TGTGCCAGCAGCTTCTTCCAGGGACTATCAGAGACCCAGTACTTC. Based on the CDR3 plus reference TRBV7-9 and TRBJ2-5, the full variable domain is DTGVSQNPRHKITKRGQNVTFRCDPISEHNRLYWYRQTLGQGPEFLTYFQNEAQLEKSRLLSDRFSAERPKGSFSTLEIQRTEQGDSAMYLCASSFFQGLSETQYFGPGTRLLVL.

V and J are TRBV18 and TRBJ1-4, with TRBD1 identical over 11 bases. The CDR3 loop spans 16 amino acids. V shed 6 bases, J shed 2 bases, and the junction held 5 bases outside the gene matches. Germline assignment: CDR1 KGHSH and CDR2 LQKENI. The CDR3: CASSADRGRTNEKLFF. DNA of the CDR3: TGTGCCAGCTCTGCGGACAGGGGGCGGACTAATGAAAAACTGTTTTTT. The whole variable domain, remainder taken from reference TRBV18 and TRBJ1-4, is NAGVMQNPRHLVRRRGQEARLRCSPMKGHSHVYWYRQLPEEGLKFMVYLQKENIIDESGMPKERFSAEFPKEGPSILRIQQVVRGDSAAYFCASSADRGRTNEKLFFGSGTQLSVL.

The chain has TRBV6-5 and TRBJ2-5; possibly TRBD2 for D (5 bases). CDR1 and CDR2 (germline): MNHEY, SVGAGI. The CDR3 extends over 16 amino acids. V was clipped by 1 base and J by 5 bases, with 17 bases between them. CDR3 in DNA: TGTGCCAGCAGTTACTATTTGAGAGGGTCGCACGAGACCCAGTACTTC. It translates to CASSYYLRGSHETQYF.

In regard to this clone: The sample contains more than one DNA sequence encoding this CDR3. The chain employs TRBV28 and TRBJ1-1, with a weak D call TRBD1 (5 bases). This CDR3 has 15 amino acids. Germline values: CDR1 MDHEN, CDR2 SYDVKM. V was trimmed by 3 bases and J by 1 base, leaving 12 bases between them. CDR3 bases: TGTGCCAGCAGTTTTAAAGGGGCTGGGAACACTGAAGCTTTCTTT. It specifies CASSFKGAGNTEAFF. The entire variable domain, with the rest obtained from reference TRBV28 and TRBJ1-1, is as follows: DVKVTQSSRYLVKRTGEKVFLECVQDMDHENMFWYRQDPGLGLRLIYFSYDVKMKEKGDIPEGYSVSREKKERFSLILESASTNQTSMYLCASSFKGAGNTEAFFGQGTRLTVV.

The chain carries TRBV7-2 and TRBJ1-2, with D tentatively TRBD1 (5 bases). The germline CDR1 and CDR2 sequences are SGHTA and FQGNSA. Trimming stripped 6 bases from V and 3 bases from J, with 14 bases between. This CDR3 region has 14 residues. The CDR3 is CASRPDRSHYGYTF. The CDR3 DNA follows: TGTGCCAGCAGGCCTGACAGAAGCCACTATGGCTACACCTTC.

This clone is a singleton in its sample. The chain combines TRBV5-3 with TRBJ2-5; unclear D gene. TRBV5-3 is labeled an ORF, and its function is uncertain. V was pared by 0 bases and J by 1 base, with 13 bases between. The length of the CDR3 is 16 residues. The CDR3 DNA is TGTGCCAGAAGCTTGGCACCATTCGCGGTCCAAGAGACCCAGTACTTC. It codes for CARSLAPFAVQETQYF.

The V gene is TRBV5-1, the J gene TRBJ2-7; no clear D gene. The CDR3 totals 15 residues. Germline V gene sequence: CDR1 SGHRS, CDR2 YFSETQ. Trimming removed 7 bases from V and 0 bases from J, with 17 bases in between. DNA for the CDR3: TGCGCCAGCGGGCCACTCTCTGGGTCCTCCTACGAGCAGTACTTC. Protein product: CASGPLSGSSYEQYF.

Regarding this clone: Other DNA sequences in the same sample also yield this CDR3. DNA for the CDR3: TGTGCCAGCAGAGGATCTGGAAACACCATATATTTT. It codes for CASRGSGNTIYF. The gene calls are TRBV28 and TRBJ1-3; D remains ambiguous. The CDR3 loop spans 12 amino acids. The germline V and J ends were trimmed by 6 bases and 1 base, with 4 bases remaining between them. CDR1 and CDR2 from the germline V gene are MDHEN and SYDVKM.

The chain recombines TRBV6-6 with TRBJ2-2; possibly TRBD1 for D (6 bases). The germline gives CDR1 MNHNY, CDR2 SVGAGI (reference sequence). The V end was cut by 5 bases, the J end by 2 bases, with 9 bases between. The CDR3 sequence is 14 residues long. CDR3 coding DNA: TGTGCCAGCAGTAGACAGGAAAACACCGGGGAGCTGTTTTTT. It translates to CASSRQENTGELFF.

The chain joins TRBV4-1 to TRBJ1-3; D unresolved. This CDR3 contains 14 residues. The germline gives CDR1 MGHRA, CDR2 YSYEKL. V lost 7 bases and J lost 3, with 13 bases in between. The CDR3: CASKGGVRGNTIYF. In DNA, the CDR3 is TGCGCCAGCAAAGGTGGGGTCCGTGGAAACACCATATATTTT.

The chain couples TRBV2 to TRBJ1-5; possible D gene TRBD1, 5 bases. V lost 4 bases to trimming and J lost 4 bases, with 8 bases between them. The CDR3 loop spans 13 amino acids. Germline V gene lookup returns CDR1 SNHLY and CDR2 FYNNEI. CDR3 in amino acids: CASSAGANQPQHF. Here the CDR3 DNA reads TGTGCCAGCAGTGCCGGGGCAAATCAGCCCCAGCATTTT.

The sample holds one count of this clone. This specimen includes other DNA sequences encoding the same CDR3. V is TRBV28 and J is TRBJ1-1; possible D gene TRBD1, 6 bases. Germline V gives CDR1 MDHEN, CDR2 SYDVKM. The CDR3 sequence is 12 residues long. V lost 6 bases, J lost 6 bases, and 11 bases lay in between. CDR3 nucleotides: TGTGCCAGCAGCCTCAGGGGATCTGAAGCTTTCTTT. It specifies CASSLRGSEAFF.

The V and J genes are TRBV6-1 and TRBJ2-3; D uncertain. V was trimmed by 0 bases and J by 3 bases, leaving 13 bases between them. The germline V gene has CDR1 MNHNS and CDR2 SASEGT. This CDR3 contains 16 residues. In nucleotides, the CDR3 is TGTGCCAGCAGTGAAGCTTGGGTATCCGGTACAGATACGCAGTATTTT. Translation gives CASSEAWVSGTDTQYF.

The chain carries TRBV28 and TRBJ2-7; D ambiguous. The CDR3 length is 13 residues. Looked up from germline, CDR1 is MDHEN and CDR2 is SYDVKM. V lost 2 bases, J lost 3 bases, and 8 bases lay in between. CDR3: CASSLMSVYEQYF. The CDR3 DNA sequence: TGTGCCAGCAGTTTAATGTCGGTCTACGAGCAGTACTTC.

V gene TRBV28 combines with J gene TRBJ2-7; perhaps TRBD2 as D (7 bases). V was cut by 4 bases and J by 3 bases, with 19 bases left in between. Germline V lookup: CDR1 MDHEN, CDR2 SYDVKM. The CDR3 totals 16 residues. The CDR3 spells CASSSPHPGDYYEQYF. The CDR3 nucleotides are TGTGCCAGCAGTTCCCCCCACCCAGGGGACTACTACGAGCAGTACTTC.

The rearrangement uses TRBV5-4 and TRBJ2-3; 7 bases are a match to TRBD2. Trimming cost V 7 bases and J 0 bases; bases outside gene matches: 8. Per germline, CDR1 SGHNT and CDR2 YYREEE (reference sequence). This CDR3 comprises 15 residues. The CDR3 region is CASGNLGGSTDTQYF. In DNA form, the CDR3 reads TGTGCCAGCGGGAACCTGGGGGGGAGCACAGATACGCAGTATTTT. Full variable domain (rest looked up from reference TRBV5-4 and TRBJ2-3): ETGVTQSPTHLIKTRGQQVTLRCSSQSGHNTVSWYQQALGQGPQFIFQYYREEENGRGNFPPRFSGLQFPNYSSELNVNALELDDSALYLCASGNLGGSTDTQYFGPGTRLTVL.

The chain recombines TRBV6-6 with TRBJ2-7; no firm D call. Germline CDR1 is MNHNY and CDR2 is SVGAGI (reference sequence). There are 15 residues in the CDR3. Trimming took off 2 bases at V and 0 bases at J, with 11 bases between the two ends. CDR3 nucleotides: TGTGCCAGCAGTTACACTACCATGAGCTCCTACGAGCAGTACTTC. Residues: CASSYTTMSSYEQYF.

The rearrangement links TRBV7-3 to TRBJ1-1; possibly TRBD1 for D (6 bases). The CDR3 is made up of 16 amino acids. V was clipped by 4 bases and J by 4 bases, with 19 bases between them. CDR1 and CDR2 from the germline V gene are SGHTA and FQGTGA. CDR3 loop: CASSSPPGAISTEAFF. DNA of the CDR3: TGTGCCAGCAGCTCTCCCCCGGGGGCCATAAGCACTGAAGCTTTCTTT.

This clone appeared once. V and J are TRBV12-5 and TRBJ2-1, with 9 bases that match TRBD1. Germline V gene data show CDR1 as LGHNT and CDR2 as FRNRAP. V was pared by 0 bases and J by 1 base, with 7 bases of the junction left unmatched. The CDR3 has 18 amino acids. The CDR3 is CASGLVRGQGPSYNEQFF. CDR3 coding DNA: TGTGCTAGTGGTTTGGTACGAGGACAGGGGCCTTCCTACAATGAGCAGTTCTTC.

This clone came up once. The genes are TRBV6-5 and TRBJ2-3, with 7 nucleotides matching TRBD2. Germline V gives CDR1 MNHEY, CDR2 SVGAGI. This CDR3 is built from 15 residues. V dropped 6 bases and J dropped 2; count of bases not matched to a gene: 8. CDR3 residues: CASRSSGAATDTQYF. CDR3 bases: TGTGCCAGCAGATCAAGCGGGGCCGCCACAGATACGCAGTATTTT.

J is TRBJ2-1 and V is TRBV7-3; the match to TRBD2 covers 8 bases. The V gene's germline CDR1 is SGHTA and CDR2 FQGTGA. The CDR3 runs 19 residues. V dropped 5 bases and J dropped 4; count of bases not matched to a gene: 19. CDR3 nucleotides: TGTGCCAGCAGCCCGACCGGGGGGGTGCTAGCGGGCCGTTACAATGAGCAGTTCTTC. It yields the protein CASSPTGGVLAGRYNEQFF.

This clone was counted only a few times. The sample holds other DNA sequences that translate to the same CDR3. The J gene is TRBJ1-2, the V gene TRBV28; the D is unclear. The V end was cut by 6 bases, the J end by 4 bases, with 6 bases between. Germline loops: CDR1 MDHEN, CDR2 SYDVKM. The CDR3 totals 11 residues. The CDR3 DNA sequence: TGTGCCAGCAGGGTCGGCTATGGCTACACCTTC. Residues: CASRVGYGYTF.

The chain has TRBV7-9 and TRBJ2-3; TRBD2 agrees at 11 bases. Germline V CDR1 and CDR2: SEHNR, FQNEAQ (reference sequence). V dropped 2 bases and J dropped 5; count of bases not matched to a gene: 9. This CDR3 spans 17 amino acids. CDR3 loop: CASSLPGLAGVRDTQYF. The CDR3 DNA sequence: TGTGCCAGCAGCTTACCTGGACTAGCGGGCGTTCGAGATACGCAGTATTTT. The full variable domain, in which reference TRBV7-9 and TRBJ2-3 provide the parts outside the CDR3, is DTGVSQNPRHKITKRGQNVTFRCDPISEHNRLYWYRQTLGQGPEFLTYFQNEAQLEKSRLLSDRFSAERPKGSFSTLEIQRTEQGDSAMYLCASSLPGLAGVRDTQYFGPGTRLTVL.